This T cell receptor beta chain was found in a study of post-analysis software for immune sequencing data. Looking at the study overall: Courses of disease covered relapsing-remitting, secondary progressive and progressive-relapsing multiple sclerosis. Study outcomes and limitations: Compared with controls, patients showed significantly lower normalized Chao1 diversity. Roughly five TRBV segments were significantly more frequent in patients than in controls. TRBV5-6, TRBV5-1 and TRBV20-1 were among these segments.

cDNA libraries for TCR beta contained unique molecular identifiers. MiXCR, run by TCRdb on the PCR reads, gives a single entry per CDR3 protein. The sample records about 570,000 distinct CDR3 sequences, approximately 31% being singletons. The table lists this clonotype with a few counts. Its target is unknown. V was shortened by 4 bases and J by 7 bases, with 17 bases between the two germline ends. Germline V CDR1 and CDR2: MNHEY, SMNVEV (reference sequence). The CDR3 loop spans 15 amino acids. Sequencing was performed on blood. The V gene is TRBV27, the J gene TRBJ2-1; D may correspond to TRBD1 or TRBD2 (5 bases each). The receptor was derived from a girl under 18 with multiple sclerosis. The CDR3 spells CASSYSGTGVNEQFF. CDR3 sequence (DNA): TGTGCCAGCAGTTACTCCGGGACCGGGGTGAATGAGCAGTTCTTC.